The next 23 T cell receptor beta chains were all read from a single sample in a study of early T cells in non-severe SARS-CoV-2 infection. One entry per CDR3 protein, called by TCRdb with MiXCR from the 5' RACE reads. The table shows about 64,000 distinct CDR3 sequences, with roughly 8.2% occurring only once. Sequenced material: whole blood, taken at baseline. The source of these receptors is an adult who was a healthcare worker with PCR-confirmed SARS-CoV-2 infection or an uninfected control (not recorded which).

Only a few counts were recorded for this clonotype. The chain recombines TRBV6-6 with TRBJ1-5, with D uncertain. In germline, CDR1 is MNHNY, CDR2 SVGAGI (reference sequence). With 2 bases removed from V and 3 bases from J, the gap between germline ends came to 5 bases. The CDR3 totals 13 residues. The CDR3 DNA reads TGTGCCAGCAGTTACGGGGACAATCAGCCCCAGCATTTT. It codes for CASSYGDNQPQHF.

This clonotype was seen many times. The chain employs TRBV6-6 and TRBJ2-1; unclear D gene. This CDR3 is 14 amino acids long. V lost 2 bases and J lost 7, with 12 bases in between. CDR1 and CDR2 (germline): MNHNY, SVGAGI (reference sequence). CDR3 coding DNA: TGTGCCAGCAGTTACACCTCCCAGCAAAATGAGCAGTTCTTC. Its protein product is CASSYTSQQNEQFF.

Many counts were recorded for this clonotype. V usage is TRBV6-6 and J usage is TRBJ2-1, with 10 bases identical to TRBD2. This CDR3 region has 14 residues. V lost 10 bases to trimming and J lost 8 bases; unmatched junction nucleotides: 11. Per germline, CDR1 MNHNY and CDR2 SVGAGI (reference sequence). CDR3 loop: CATRGLAGVYEQFF. The CDR3 DNA reads TGTGCCACTAGGGGCCTAGCGGGAGTTTATGAGCAGTTCTTC.

This clonotype is termed medium-sized. The chain has TRBV11-2 and TRBJ2-5, with D uncertain. V was shortened by 5 bases and J by 4 bases, with 20 bases between the two germline ends. There are 16 residues in the CDR3. Germline CDR1 SGHAT, CDR2 FQNNGV. CDR3 loop: CASSPRHFKKAETQYF. CDR3 bases: TGTGCCAGCAGCCCTCGACACTTTAAGAAGGCAGAGACCCAGTACTTC.

This clonotype was picked up many times. The junction departs from the called germline gene at one end, perhaps through a read error. The chain has TRBV4-3 and TRBJ2-1; D tentatively fits TRBD1 or TRBD2 (5 bases each). CDR1 LGHNA and CDR2 YSLEER come from the germline V gene. This CDR3 has 13 amino acids. The DNA of the CDR3 is TGCGCCAGCAGCCACCAACACCGGGACGCTTCGATCTTC. Amino acids: CASSHQHRDASIF.

Comment on this clonotype: At one boundary the junction diverges from the germline segment, which might be a read error. The chain links TRBV12-3 or TRBV12-4 to TRBJ2-2, with TRBD2 matching over 7 bases. The CDR3 is made up of 14 amino acids. CDR3 loop: CVSSLAASTGELFF. The CDR3 bases are TGTGTCAGCAGTCTAGCGGCCTCCACCGGGGAGCTGTTTTTT.

This chain uses TRBV29-1 with TRBJ1-1; no clear D. Germline CDR1 SQVTM, CDR2 ANQGSEA. The CDR3 consists of 13 residues. V gave up 7 bases and J gave up 2 bases, with 14 bases separating them. The CDR3 spells CSARTHYNTEAFF. CDR3 DNA: TGCAGCGCCCGGACTCACTATAACACTGAAGCTTTCTTT.

This clonotype was observed a handful of times. V is TRBV5-1 and J is TRBJ1-6; 9 bases agree with TRBD1. V gave up 3 bases and J gave up 8 bases; unmatched junction bases: 12. CDR1 is SGHRS, CDR2 YFSETQ, per germline. The CDR3 length is 17 residues. The CDR3 DNA reads TGCGCCAGCAGCTCACCCACAGGACAGGGGATTGATTCACCCCTCCACTTT. Protein product: CASSSPTGQGIDSPLHF.

This clonotype was picked up many times. The chain has TRBV12-3 or TRBV12-4 and TRBJ2-2, with 7 bases identical to TRBD1. This CDR3 comprises 13 residues. The V and J ends lost 7 bases and 5 bases, in that order; junction bases with no gene match: 4. The DNA for the CDR3 is TGTGCCAGCACCCTACAGGGGACCGGGGAGCTGTTTTTT. Amino acids: CASTLQGTGELFF.

The rearrangement uses TRBV4-1 and TRBJ1-1, with TRBD1 as a possible D gene (6 bases). The CDR3 contains 12 residues. V lost 6 bases and J 8 bases, leaving 13 bases between the germline ends. Per germline, CDR1 MGHRA and CDR2 YSYEKL. The DNA for the CDR3 is TGCGCCAGCAGATCAACAGGGACCGAAGCTTTCTTT. The encoded protein is CASRSTGTEAFF.

In its sample, this clonotype was seen once. The V call is TRBV27, the J call TRBJ2-5; D possibly uses TRBD1 or TRBD2 (6 bases each). Germline V gives CDR1 MNHEY, CDR2 SMNVEV (reference sequence). The V end was cut by 6 bases, the J end by 7 bases, with 15 bases between. CDR3 length equals 13 residues. In DNA, the CDR3 is TGTGCCAGCAGCCCCGACAGGAGGGCGACCCAGTACTTC. It yields the protein CASSPDRRATQYF.

This chain uses TRBV7-3 with TRBJ1-2; D remains ambiguous. This CDR3 region has 13 residues. The germline CDR1 and CDR2 sequences are SGHTA and FQGTGA. Trimming removed 5 bases from V and 4 bases from J, with 11 bases in between. The CDR3 protein is CASSLDGFYGYTF. As DNA, the CDR3 is TGTGCCAGCAGCCTGGACGGATTCTATGGCTACACCTTC. The variable domain in full, with the rest retrieved from reference TRBV7-3 and TRBJ1-2, is GAGVSQTPSNKVTEKGKYVELRCDPISGHTALYWYRQSLGQGPEFLIYFQGTGAADDSGLPNDRFFAVRPEGSVSTLKIQRTERGDSAVYLCASSLDGFYGYTFGSGTRLTVV.

The chain carries TRBV4-3 and TRBJ2-7; 7 bases match TRBD2. Germline loops: CDR1 LGHNA, CDR2 YSLEER. V lost 0 bases to trimming and J lost 5 bases; unmatched junction nucleotides: 10. The CDR3 runs 16 residues. The chain's CDR3 is CASSQDLAGARDEQYF. In DNA form, the CDR3 reads TGCGCCAGCAGCCAAGATCTCGCGGGAGCAAGAGACGAGCAGTACTTC.

The table lists this clonotype with a few counts. The rearrangement uses TRBV6-5 and TRBJ1-2; 7 positions agree with TRBD1. CDR1 MNHEY and CDR2 SVGAGI come from the germline V gene. This CDR3 has 13 amino acids. With 4 bases clipped from V and 4 bases from J, the junction kept 3 bases outside the gene matches. The CDR3 region is CASSSGGIYGYTF. The CDR3 nucleotides are TGTGCCAGCAGTTCAGGGGGGATCTATGGCTACACCTTC.

The chain is built from TRBV9 and TRBJ2-3; D not certain. Germline values: CDR1 SGDLS, CDR2 YYNGEE. CDR3 size: 13 residues. Trimming pared 3 bases from V and 6 bases from J, leaving 11 bases between. The CDR3 protein is CASSARPADTQYF. CDR3 bases: TGTGCCAGCAGCGCCCGGCCGGCGGATACGCAGTATTTT.

The rearrangement uses TRBV12-3 or TRBV12-4 and TRBJ2-3, with no clear D. V was trimmed by 8 bases and J by 6 bases, leaving 12 bases between them. The CDR3 length is 12 residues. This CDR3 is CASAYGGDTQYF. CDR3 coding DNA: TGTGCCAGCGCATACGGTGGGGATACGCAGTATTTT.

This clonotype was observed a few times. The V call is TRBV11-2, the J call TRBJ2-5; D unclear. Germline CDR1 SGHAT, CDR2 FQNNGV. CDR3 length: 13 residues. Between the trimmed V and J ends, which lost 1 base and 4 bases, there was a span of 7 bases. In DNA, the CDR3 is TGTGCCAGCAGCTTAGGCAGAAGAGAGACCCAGTACTTC. Amino acid sequence: CASSLGRRETQYF.

This clonotype occurred many times. The chain carries TRBV13 and TRBJ2-3; TRBD2 matches 7 bases. In germline, CDR1 is PRHDT, CDR2 FYEKMQ (reference sequence). J was trimmed by 5 bases and V by 8 bases; bases with no gene match: 7. This CDR3 is built from 13 residues. The CDR3: CASSGGRGDTQYF. CDR3 nucleotides: TGTGCCAGCTCGGGCGGGAGAGGAGATACGCAGTATTTT. The full variable domain, completed using reference TRBV13 and TRBJ2-3, is AAGVIQSPRHLIKEKRETATLKCYPIPRHDTVYWYQQGPGQDPQFLISFYEKMQSDKGSIPDRFSAQQFSDYHSELNMSSLELGDSALYFCASSGGRGDTQYFGPGTRLTVL.

This clonotype has only a few counts. The rearrangement links TRBV10-1 to TRBJ1-4; D is perhaps TRBD1 (5 bases). The CDR3 spans 15 residues. The germline CDR1 and CDR2 sequences are WNHNN and SYGVQD (reference sequence). V dropped 2 bases and J dropped 5 bases, with 12 bases sitting between them. The CDR3 nucleotides read TGCGCCAGCAGTGAGGATCAGGGACTAAATGAAAAACTGTTTTTT. It codes for CASSEDQGLNEKLFF.

In this sample, this clonotype turned up many times. The CDR3 region has the DNA TGTGCCATCAGTGAGTTAGCGGGAGCCGGCCCAGATACGCAGTATTTT. Its protein is CAISELAGAGPDTQYF. This chain connects TRBV10-3 to TRBJ2-3, with 9 bases that match TRBD2. After removal of 1 base from V and 4 bases from J, the junction contained 6 bases not matched to a gene. CDR3 length: 16 residues. The germline V gene has CDR1 ENHRY and CDR2 SYGVKD.

This clonotype has just a few counts. The chain has TRBV6-6 and TRBJ1-1; D ambiguous. Between the trimmed V and J ends, which lost 0 bases and 1 base, there was a span of 6 bases. CDR1 and CDR2 (germline): MNHNY, SVGAGI (reference sequence). The CDR3 totals 14 residues. In nucleotides, the CDR3 is TGTGCCAGCAGTTACTCTGGCAGGAACACTGAAGCTTTCTTT. Encoded protein: CASSYSGRNTEAFF.

On this clonotype: A much larger clone sits a single nucleotide away, making a read error possible. This rearrangement joins TRBV5-6 to TRBJ2-1; D possibly uses TRBD1 or TRBD2 (5 bases each). Germline V gene lookup returns CDR1 SGHDT and CDR2 YYEEEE. This CDR3 region has 15 residues. Trimming left V 8 bases short and J 8 bases short, with 23 bases between. The CDR3 DNA reads as TGTGCCAGAAGCACTGGTCTTGGGGGTGGCGATGAGCAGTTCTTC. The encoded protein is CARSTGLGGGDEQFF. Full variable domain (outside the CDR3, taken from reference TRBV5-6 and TRBJ2-1): DAGVTQSPTHLIKTRGQQVTLRCSPKSGHDTVSWYQQALGQGPQFIFQYYEEEERQRGNFPDRFSGHQFPNYSSELNVNALLLGDSALYLCARSTGLGGGDEQFFGPGTRLTVL.

The chain carries TRBV7-6 and TRBJ2-1, with TRBD1 matching over 8 bases. After removal of 5 bases from V and 5 bases from J, the junction contained 5 bases not matched to a gene. The CDR3 contains 14 residues. From germline, CDR1 is SGHVS and CDR2 FNYEAQ. CDR3 region: CASSNRQGNNEQFF. For the CDR3, the DNA is TGTGCCAGCAGCAACAGACAGGGGAACAATGAGCAGTTCTTC.